Sequencing of this T cell receptor (beta chain) was carried out in a study of control samples from healthy donors and cancer patients. The germline V gene has CDR1 SNHLY and CDR2 FYNNEI. This CDR3 has 13 amino acids. V was cut by 8 bases and J by 10 bases, with 20 bases left in between. Measured with immunoSEQ multiplex PCR; TCRdb has only the in-frame clones, and not every one. The table lists over 65,000 clones, roughly nine tenths of them singletons. This clonotype originated in a woman aged 50 to 60 with colorectal cancer. The chain couples TRBV2 to TRBJ1-1, with D possibly being TRBD1 (6 bases). Input material: PBMCs. Written as DNA, the CDR3 is TGTGCCAGCGACACCAGGGGAGAAAGTGGAGCTTTCTTT. This translates into CASDTRGESGAFF.